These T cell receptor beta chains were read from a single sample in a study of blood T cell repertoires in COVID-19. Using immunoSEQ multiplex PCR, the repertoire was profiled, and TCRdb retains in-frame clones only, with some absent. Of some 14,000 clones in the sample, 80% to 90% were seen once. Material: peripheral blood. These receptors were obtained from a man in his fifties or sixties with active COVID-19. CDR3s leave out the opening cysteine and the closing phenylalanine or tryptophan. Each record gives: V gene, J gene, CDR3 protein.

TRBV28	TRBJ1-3	ASAPGQGAYTIY
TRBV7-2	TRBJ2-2	ASKLGDSITGELF
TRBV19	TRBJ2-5	ASSPGTRETQY
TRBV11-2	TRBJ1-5	ASSLGPQNNQPQH
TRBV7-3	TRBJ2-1	ASSLNPTGASYNEQF
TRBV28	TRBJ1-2	ASSIGQGAGGYT
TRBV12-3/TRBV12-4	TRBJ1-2	ASNTGMGYGYT
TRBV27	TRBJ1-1	ASSSSRTGMNTEAF
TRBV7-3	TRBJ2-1	ASSLTGAGVNEQF
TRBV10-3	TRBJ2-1	AISETSSSGSWDNEQF
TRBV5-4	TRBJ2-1	ASSARDRYNEQF
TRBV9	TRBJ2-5	ASSVGPGRGETQY
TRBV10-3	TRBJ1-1	AISDVKDRGGWKAF
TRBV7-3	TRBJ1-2	ASAPARDYGYT
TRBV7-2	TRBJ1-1	ASSLRQETEAF
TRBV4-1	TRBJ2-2	ASSQDTGTGELF
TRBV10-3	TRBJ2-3	AIGRQKQSTDTQY
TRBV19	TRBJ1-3	ASSIAVENTIY
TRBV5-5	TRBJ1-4	ASIEQGATNEKLF